Only a few counts were recorded for the clone carrying this T cell receptor (beta chain). Its antigen is unidentified. Stable hyperthyroidism: no ophthalmopathy progression over 18 months of follow-up. Exclusions: uncontrolled infection, other autoimmune disease, pregnancy, lactation. These data belong to a study of T cells in Graves' hyperthyroidism and ophthalmopathy. The source material, RNA transcripts, was used to amplify TCR beta CDR3 regions. Researchers ran a first-round RT-PCR on the TCR CDR3 using the HTBI primer set. TCRdb re-called the multiplex PCR reads with MiXCR, one entry per CDR3 protein. The sample includes 560,000 or so distinct CDR3 sequences, more than 45% of them seen just once. Study-wide results and limits: Most thyroid clonotypes with frequency above 0.001 were detected in blood. Patients with ophthalmopathy were separated from those with stable hyperthyroidism by a 13 V-J model.

V was shortened by 5 bases and J by 3 bases, with 20 bases between the two germline ends. The CDR3 loop spans 17 amino acids. Germline assignment: CDR1 LNHNV and CDR2 YYDKDF (reference sequence). The chain links TRBV15 to TRBJ1-5; tentatively, D is TRBD1 (5 bases). This receptor was taken from a woman in her late teens or twenties with Graves' hyperthyroidism. The sample comprised peripheral blood or thyroid tissue (not recorded which). CDR3 sequence: CATSSPGKGLINQPQHF. CDR3 DNA sequence: TGTGCCACCAGCTCTCCAGGGAAGGGCTTGATCAATCAGCCCCAGCATTTT.